This T cell receptor beta chain was recovered during a study of regulatory T cells. Study-wide points: In CD3G-deficient patients, conventional CD4+ T cells were enriched for hydrophobic CDR3 residues at positions 6 and 7. In patients, unique TRB V-J pairs were restricted and V/J usage skewed, especially in Tregs.

The CDR3 covers 14 residues. CDR1 is SGHRS, CDR2 YFSETQ, per germline. Trimming took 4 bases from V and 5 from J, leaving 16 bases between them. Every patient with CD3G deficiency had evidence of autoimmunity. CD4+ T cells were divided by sorting: CD25-high CD127-low Tregs, CD25-low CD127-high conventional cells. Regarding this clone: The antigen is unknown.

The primer mix had 52 TRBV and 13 TRBJ primers. TCRdb's copy holds only in-frame clones and misses some; the assay was immunoSEQ multiplex PCR. This table holds 30,000 to 40,000 clones, approximately 91% found once. Sequencing input: conventional CD4+ T cells sorted from blood. This receptor was obtained from a person between 18 and 35 years old with CD3G deficiency. The chain links TRBV5-1 to TRBJ2-7; tentative D call: TRBD1 (6 bases). The CDR3 loop reads CASSRGRKGDEQYF. CDR3 in DNA: TGCGCCAGCAGCCGGGGCCGCAAGGGGGACGAGCAGTACTTC.